This record concerns one T cell receptor (beta chain) sequence. The V gene lost 4 bases and the J gene lost 8 bases, with 24 bases spanning the gap. Looked up from germline, CDR1 is MDHEN and CDR2 is SYDVKM. There are 17 residues in the CDR3. The sample originates from a study of blood T cell repertoires in COVID-19. Per the authors' pipeline: By means of reference gene primer amplification, nucleated cell counts were estimated. The repertoire was sequenced with immunoSEQ multiplex PCR; TCRdb's copy has only in-frame clones and lacks some. V and J calls and clone size are copied from that table; D and trimming were computed from the DNA. The sample lists about 100,000 clones; approximately 80% were seen once.

The origin of this receptor is a man aged 50-59 years with active or convalescent COVID-19. The sequenced material came from peripheral blood. This chain joins TRBV28 and TRBJ2-1, with D possibly matching TRBD2 (5 bases). The CDR3 region has the DNA TGTGCCAGCAGTTCTAATACAAAGCGGAGCCAAGGCGATGAGCAGTTCTTC. Translated, it gives CASSSNTKRSQGDEQFF.